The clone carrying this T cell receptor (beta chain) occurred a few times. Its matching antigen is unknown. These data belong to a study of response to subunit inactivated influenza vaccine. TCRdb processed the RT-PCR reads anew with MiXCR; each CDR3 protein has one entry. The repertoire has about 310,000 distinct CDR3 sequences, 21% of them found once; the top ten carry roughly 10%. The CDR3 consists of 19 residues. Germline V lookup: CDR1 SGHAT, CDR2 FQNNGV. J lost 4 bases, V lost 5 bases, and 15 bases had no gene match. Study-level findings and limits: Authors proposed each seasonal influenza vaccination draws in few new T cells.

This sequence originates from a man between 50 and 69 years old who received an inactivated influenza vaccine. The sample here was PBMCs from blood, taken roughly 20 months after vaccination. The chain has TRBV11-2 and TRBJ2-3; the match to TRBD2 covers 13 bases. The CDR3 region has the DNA TGTGCCAGCAGCCATTATAGGGGGGGACTAGCGGGAAGCGCAGATACGCAGTATTTT. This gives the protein CASSHYRGGLAGSADTQYF.